This T cell receptor (beta chain) is drawn from a study of response to subunit inactivated influenza vaccine. Study outcomes and limitations: Authors suggested seasonal influenza vaccinations each recruit few new T cells.

MiXCR, applied by TCRdb to the RT-PCR reads, yields one record per CDR3 protein. This repertoire shows roughly 190,000 distinct CDR3 sequences, under 15% found once; its top ten account for approximately 24%. Note on this clonotype: Its cognate antigen is unknown.

This TCR was sampled from a man aged 50 to 59 who received an inactivated influenza vaccine. The source material was CD8+ T cells sorted from PBMCs, sampled about 5 days after vaccination.

The CDR3 DNA sequence: TGTGCCAGCAGCATAGCGGGAGTAGGCTACAATGAGCAGTTCTTC. This sequence encodes CASSIAGVGYNEQFF. The V and J genes are TRBV12-3 or TRBV12-4 and TRBJ2-1, with 9 bases identical to TRBD2. This CDR3 is 15 amino acids long. Trimming cost V 6 bases and J 3 bases; bases outside gene matches: 6.